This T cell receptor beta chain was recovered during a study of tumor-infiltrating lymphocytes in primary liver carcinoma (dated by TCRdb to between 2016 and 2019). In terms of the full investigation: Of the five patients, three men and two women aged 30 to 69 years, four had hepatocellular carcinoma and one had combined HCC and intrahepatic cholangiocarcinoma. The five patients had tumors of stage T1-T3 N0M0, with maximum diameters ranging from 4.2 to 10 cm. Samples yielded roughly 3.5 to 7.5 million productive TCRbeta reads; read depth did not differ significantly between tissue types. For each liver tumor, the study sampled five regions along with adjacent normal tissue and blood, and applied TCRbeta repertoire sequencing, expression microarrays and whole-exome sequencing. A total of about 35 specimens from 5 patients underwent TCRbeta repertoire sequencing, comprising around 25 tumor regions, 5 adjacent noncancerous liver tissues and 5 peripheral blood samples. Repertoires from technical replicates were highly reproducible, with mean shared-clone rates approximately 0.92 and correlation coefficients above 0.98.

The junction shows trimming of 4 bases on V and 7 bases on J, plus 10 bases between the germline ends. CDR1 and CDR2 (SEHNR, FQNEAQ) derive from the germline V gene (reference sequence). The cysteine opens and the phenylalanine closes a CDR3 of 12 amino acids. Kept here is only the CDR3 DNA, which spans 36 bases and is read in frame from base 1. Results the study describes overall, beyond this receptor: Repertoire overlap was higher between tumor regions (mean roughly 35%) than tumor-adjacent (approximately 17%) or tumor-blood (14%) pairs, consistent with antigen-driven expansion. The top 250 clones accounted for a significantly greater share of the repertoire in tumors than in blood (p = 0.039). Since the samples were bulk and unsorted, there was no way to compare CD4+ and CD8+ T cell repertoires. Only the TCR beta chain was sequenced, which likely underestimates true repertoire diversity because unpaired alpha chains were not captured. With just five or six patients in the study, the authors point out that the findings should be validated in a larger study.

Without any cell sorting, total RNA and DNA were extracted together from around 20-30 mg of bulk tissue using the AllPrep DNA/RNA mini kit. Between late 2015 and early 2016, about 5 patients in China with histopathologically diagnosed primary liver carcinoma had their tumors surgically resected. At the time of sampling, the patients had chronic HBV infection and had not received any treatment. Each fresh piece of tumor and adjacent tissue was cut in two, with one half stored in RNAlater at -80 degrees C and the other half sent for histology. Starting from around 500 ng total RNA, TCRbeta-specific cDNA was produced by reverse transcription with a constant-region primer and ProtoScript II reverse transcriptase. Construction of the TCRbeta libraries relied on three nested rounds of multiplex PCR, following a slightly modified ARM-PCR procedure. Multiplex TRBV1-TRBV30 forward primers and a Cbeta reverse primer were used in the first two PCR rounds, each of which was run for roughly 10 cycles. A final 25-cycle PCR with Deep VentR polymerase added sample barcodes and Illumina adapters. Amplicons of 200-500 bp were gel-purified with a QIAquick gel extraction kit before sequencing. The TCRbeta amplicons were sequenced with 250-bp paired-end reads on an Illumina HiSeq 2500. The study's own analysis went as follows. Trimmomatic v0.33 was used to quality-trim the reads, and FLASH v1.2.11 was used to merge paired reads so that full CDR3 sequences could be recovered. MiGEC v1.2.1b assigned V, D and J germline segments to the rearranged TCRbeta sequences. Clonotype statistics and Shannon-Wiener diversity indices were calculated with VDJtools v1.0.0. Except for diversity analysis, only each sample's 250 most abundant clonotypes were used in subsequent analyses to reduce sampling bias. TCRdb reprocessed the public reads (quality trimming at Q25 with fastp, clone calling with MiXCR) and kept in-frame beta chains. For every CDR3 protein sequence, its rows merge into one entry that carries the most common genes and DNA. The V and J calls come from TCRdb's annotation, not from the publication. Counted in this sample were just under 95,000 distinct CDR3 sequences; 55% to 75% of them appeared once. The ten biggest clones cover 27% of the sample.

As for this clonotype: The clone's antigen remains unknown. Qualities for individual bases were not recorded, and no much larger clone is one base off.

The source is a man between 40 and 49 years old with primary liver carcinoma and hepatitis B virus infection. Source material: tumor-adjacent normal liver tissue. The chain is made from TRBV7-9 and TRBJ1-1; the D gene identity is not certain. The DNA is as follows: TGTGCCAGCAGCTATGGGTCAGTTGAAGCTTTCTTT. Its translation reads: CASSYGSVEAFF.